This record covers a single T cell receptor beta chain. These data belong to a study of blood T cell repertoires in COVID-19. Study background: From T cells, B-cell-depleted T cells, or PBMCs came the material, which was cDNA or gDNA.

The V and J ends lost 2 bases and 1 base respectively, with 5 bases between them. The CDR3 sequence is 14 residues long. Germline-derived CDR1 and CDR2 are SGHNT and YENEEA. How the authors handled the data: Reference gene primer amplification yielded estimated nucleated cell counts. Profiled with immunoSEQ multiplex PCR; TCRdb holds only in-frame clones, not every one. V and J calls and clone size are as listed in that table; D and trimming were resolved from the DNA. The table includes some 250,000 clones, around 85% detected once. The sequence came from a woman aged 25 to 39 who had recovered from COVID-19. The sequencing input was peripheral blood. V usage is TRBV11-3 and J usage is TRBJ2-2; D remains unclear. For the CDR3, the DNA is TGTGCCAGCAGCTTAACACGGAACACCGGGGAGCTGTTTTTT. This sequence encodes CASSLTRNTGELFF.